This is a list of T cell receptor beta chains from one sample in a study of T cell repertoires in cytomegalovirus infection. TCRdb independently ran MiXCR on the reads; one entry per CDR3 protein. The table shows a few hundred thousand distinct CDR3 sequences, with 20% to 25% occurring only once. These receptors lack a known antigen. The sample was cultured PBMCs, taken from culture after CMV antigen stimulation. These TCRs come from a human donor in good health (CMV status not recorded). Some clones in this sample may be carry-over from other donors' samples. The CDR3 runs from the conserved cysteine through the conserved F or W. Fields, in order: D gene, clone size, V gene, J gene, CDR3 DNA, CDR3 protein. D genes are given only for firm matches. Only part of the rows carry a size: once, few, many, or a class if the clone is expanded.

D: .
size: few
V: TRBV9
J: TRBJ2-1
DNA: TGTGCCAGCACTAAAAGGGGGGGGGGTTATGACGCTGAGCAGTTCTTC
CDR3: CASTKRGGGYDAEQFF

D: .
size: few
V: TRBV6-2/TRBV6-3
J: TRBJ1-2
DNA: TGTGCCAGCAGTTACTCGATGAAGGATGGCTACACCTTC
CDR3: CASSYSMKDGYTF

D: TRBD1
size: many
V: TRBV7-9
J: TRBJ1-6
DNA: TGTGCCAGCAGCGGGGGGGGACAGGCGAGTCGATCACCCCTCCACTTT
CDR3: CASSGGGQASRSPLHF

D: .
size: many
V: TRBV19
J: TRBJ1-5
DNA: TGTGCCAGTAGTATAGTGCGGGGGCTAGGGGGCAATCAGCCCCAGCATTTT
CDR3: CASSIVRGLGGNQPQHF

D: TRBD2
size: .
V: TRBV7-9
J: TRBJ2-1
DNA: TGTGCCAGCAGCCACATCACGGGCGGGGGGGAGAATGAGCAGTTCTTC
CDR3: CASSHITGGGENEQFF

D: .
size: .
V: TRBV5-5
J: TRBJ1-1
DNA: TGTGCCAGCAGCTTGGTGATAGTGGTTCAGGGGATGGGGGCGAACACTGAAGCTTTCTTT
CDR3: CASSLVIVVQGMGANTEAFF

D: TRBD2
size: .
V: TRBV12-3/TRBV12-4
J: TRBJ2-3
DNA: TGTGCCAGCAGCGCTGGGACTAGCGGGAGCACAGATACGCAGTATTTT
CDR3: CASSAGTSGSTDTQYF

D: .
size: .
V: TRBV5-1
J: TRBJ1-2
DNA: TGCGCCAGCTCGAAGGATGGGTTGGAATATGGCTACACCTTC
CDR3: CASSKDGLEYGYTF

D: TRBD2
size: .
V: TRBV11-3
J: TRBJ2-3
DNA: TGTGCCAGCAGCTTAGATCCCCAGCGGGAGCGGGAGCAGTATTTT
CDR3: CASSLDPQREREQYF

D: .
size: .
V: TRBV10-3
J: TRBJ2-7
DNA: TGTGCCATCAGTGACTCCCTCACGGGGCAGGGAGACGAGCAGTACTTC
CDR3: CAISDSLTGQGDEQYF

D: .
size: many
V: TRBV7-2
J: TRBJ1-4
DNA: TGTGCCAGCAGCCCAGAGTTCCGGTTGAGGGAAAAACTGTTTTTT
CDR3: CASSPEFRLREKLFF

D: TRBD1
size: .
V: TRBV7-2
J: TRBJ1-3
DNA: TGTGCCAGCAGCGACAGGGGAGCGGGAAACACCATATATTTT
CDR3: CASSDRGAGNTIYF

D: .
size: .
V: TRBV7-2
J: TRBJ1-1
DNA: TGTGCCAGCAGCTTAGGGCGTAGCGGATTTTTGAACACTGAAGCTTTCTTT
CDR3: CASSLGRSGFLNTEAFF

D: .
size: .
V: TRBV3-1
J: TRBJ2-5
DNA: TGTGCCAGCAGACGGGACGGCAACGAGACCCAGTACTTC
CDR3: CASRRDGNETQYF

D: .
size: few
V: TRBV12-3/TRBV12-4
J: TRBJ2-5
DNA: TGTGCCAGCAGTTTAAGTCACGCGGGATGGGGTAACCAAGAGACCCAGTACTTC
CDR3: CASSLSHAGWGNQETQYF

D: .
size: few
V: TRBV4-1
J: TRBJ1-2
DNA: TGCGCCAGCAGGGCAGGGATGGGGACGGTGAACTATGGCTACACCTTC
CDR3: CASRAGMGTVNYGYTF

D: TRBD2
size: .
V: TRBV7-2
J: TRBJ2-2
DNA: TGTGCCAGCAGCCTAGCGGGGGCTCCCGGGGAGCTGTTTTTT
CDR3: CASSLAGAPGELFF

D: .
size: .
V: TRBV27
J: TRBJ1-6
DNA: TGTGCCAGCAGCCTACGGGGGTTGGAACACTCACCCCTCCACTTT
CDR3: CASSLRGLEHSPLHF

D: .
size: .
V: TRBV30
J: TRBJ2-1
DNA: TGTGCCTGGGGCGGGACTGCCCGGAATTATGAGCAGTTCTTC
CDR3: CAWGGTARNYEQFF

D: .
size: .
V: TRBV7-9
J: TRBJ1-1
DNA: TGTGCCAGCAGCTTAGATCCTGGGGGAGCTTTCTTT
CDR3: CASSLDPGGAFF

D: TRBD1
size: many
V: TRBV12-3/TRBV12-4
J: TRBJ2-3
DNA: TGTGCCAGCAGTTTAGGGGGACAGGGTACGCAGTATTTT
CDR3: CASSLGGQGTQYF

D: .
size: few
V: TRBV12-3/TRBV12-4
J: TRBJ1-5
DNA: TGTGCCAGCAGTTTACGGACCCTCGGGCAGCCCCAGCATTTT
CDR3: CASSLRTLGQPQHF

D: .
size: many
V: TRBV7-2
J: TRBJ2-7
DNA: TGTGCCAGCAGCTTAGCGGTGGCAACTTTACCCTACGAGCAGTACTTC
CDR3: CASSLAVATLPYEQYF

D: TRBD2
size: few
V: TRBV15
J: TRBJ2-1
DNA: TGTGCCACCAGCAGAGATGGACGGGGCGGGGGTGAGCAGTTCTTC
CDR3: CATSRDGRGGGEQFF

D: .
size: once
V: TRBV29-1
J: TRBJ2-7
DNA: TGCAGCGTCCGGCGGACTACGGAGCAGTACTTC
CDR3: CSVRRTTEQYF

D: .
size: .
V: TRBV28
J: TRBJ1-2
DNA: TGTGCCAGCAGGACCCCGGGGGCTTTTGGCTACACCTTC
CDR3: CASRTPGAFGYTF

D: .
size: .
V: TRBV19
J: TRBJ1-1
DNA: TGTGCCAGTAGTATACCGGGGCCCACTGAAGCTTTCTTT
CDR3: CASSIPGPTEAFF

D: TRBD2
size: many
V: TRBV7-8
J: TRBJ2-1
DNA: TGTGCCAGCAGCGGACTAGCGGGAAGCAATGAGCAGTTCTTC
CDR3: CASSGLAGSNEQFF

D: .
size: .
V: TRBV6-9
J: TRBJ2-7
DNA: TGTGCCAGCAGTATATTATATCTCCGGGACGGAATCTACGAGCAGTACTTC
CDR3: CASSILYLRDGIYEQYF

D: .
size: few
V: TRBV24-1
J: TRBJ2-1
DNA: TGTGCCACCAGTGATTTTAGGGGGTTGCAGTTCTTC
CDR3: CATSDFRGLQFF

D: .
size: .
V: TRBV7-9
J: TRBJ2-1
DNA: TGTGCCAGCAGCCCTGTTTGGGGGCGTCTAGCGAACCAAAACAATGAGCAGTTCTTC
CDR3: CASSPVWGRLANQNNEQFF

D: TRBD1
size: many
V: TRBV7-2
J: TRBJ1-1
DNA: TGTGCCAGCAGCACCGTACAGGGGACTGAAGCTTTCTTT
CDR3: CASSTVQGTEAFF

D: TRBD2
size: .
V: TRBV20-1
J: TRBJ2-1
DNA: TGCAGTGCTAGAAGCCTAGCGGGTCTCAATGAGCAGTTCTTC
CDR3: CSARSLAGLNEQFF

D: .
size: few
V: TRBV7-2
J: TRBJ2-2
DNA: TGTGCCAGCAGCTTCGAGGCCAAGACCGGGGAGCTGTTTTTT
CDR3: CASSFEAKTGELFF

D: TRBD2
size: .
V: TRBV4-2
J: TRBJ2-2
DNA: TGTGCCAGCAGCCAACCGGGAGGCGGCGGCACCGGGGAGCTGTTTTTT
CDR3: CASSQPGGGGTGELFF

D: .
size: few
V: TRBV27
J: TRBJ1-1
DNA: TGTGCCAGCACCACTGGGGGAGCCGGCACTGAAGCTTTCTTT
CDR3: CASTTGGAGTEAFF

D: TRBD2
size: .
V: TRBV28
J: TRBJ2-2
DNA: TGTGCCAGCAGCCAGTATGGCGGGAGTTTCACCGGGGAGCTGTTTTTT
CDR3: CASSQYGGSFTGELFF

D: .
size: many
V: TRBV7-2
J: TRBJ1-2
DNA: TGTGCCAGCACCTTACTGGGGGCTAACTATGGCTACACCTTC
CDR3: CASTLLGANYGYTF

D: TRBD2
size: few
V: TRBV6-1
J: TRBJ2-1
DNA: TGTGCCAGCAGTGGGACCGGGACTAGCGGGGTTGAGCAGTTCTTC
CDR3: CASSGTGTSGVEQFF

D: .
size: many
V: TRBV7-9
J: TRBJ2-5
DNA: TGTGCCAGCACCCCCCGAACAGGGCAAGAGACCCAGTACTTC
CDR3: CASTPRTGQETQYF

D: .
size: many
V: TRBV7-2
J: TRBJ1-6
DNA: TGTGCCAGCAGCCTTTGGCAGGATTCACCCCTCCACTTT
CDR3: CASSLWQDSPLHF

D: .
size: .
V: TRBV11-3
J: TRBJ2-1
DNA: TGTGCCAGCAGCTTAGGACCTCTAAGCAATGAGCAGTTCTTC
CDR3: CASSLGPLSNEQFF

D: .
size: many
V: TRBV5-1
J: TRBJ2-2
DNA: TGCGCCAGCAGCCGACAGGAGAACACCGGGGAGCTGTTTTTT
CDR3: CASSRQENTGELFF

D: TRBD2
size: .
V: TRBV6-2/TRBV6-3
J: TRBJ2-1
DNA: TGTGCCAGCAGTTATTTCGCTAGCGGGAGCAATGAGCAGTTCTTC
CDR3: CASSYFASGSNEQFF